One and the same sample provided the 3 T cell receptor beta chains below, sequenced in a study of T-cell memory formation after mild COVID-19 (dated by TCRdb to the early 2020s). Library method: 5' RACE. The instrument was an Illumina NovaSeq 6000. Through fastp at Q25 and MiXCR, TCRdb rebuilt clones from the public reads, retaining in-frame beta chains. Here each entry gathers all rows of one CDR3 protein and keeps the most common genes and DNA. The sample contains more than 250,000 distinct CDR3 sequences, about a sixth of them found a single time. The top ten constitute roughly 20% of the sample. The sequenced material came from PBMCs or a T cell subset sorted from them (not recorded which). These receptor sequences come from a young man who had mild COVID-19 (a few samples of this study predate the infection). The sample titles of this study are shuffled in the database, so cell type and time point are left out; the donor was told from shared clones.

There are a few counts of this clonotype. The rearrangement links TRBV4-2 to TRBJ1-1; D ambiguous. Trimming left V 0 bases short and J 6 bases short, with 14 bases between. The germline V gene encodes CDR1 LGHNA and CDR2 YNFKEQ. This CDR3 is 15 amino acids long. The CDR3 here is CASSQEGMKVAEAFF. The CDR3, as DNA: TGTGCCAGCAGCCAAGAGGGGATGAAAGTTGCTGAAGCTTTCTTT.

This clonotype came up a few times. The CDR3 region has the DNA TGCGCCAGCAGCTTGTGGTTAGGAATTCGTGTCAAAAACATTCAGTACTTC. It yields the protein CASSLWLGIRVKNIQYF. The chain couples TRBV5-1 to TRBJ2-4; D is uncertain. The CDR3 spans 17 residues. Trimming stripped 1 base from V and 3 bases from J, with 17 bases between. Germline V CDR1 and CDR2: SGHRS, YFSETQ.

The V gene is TRBV5-1, the J gene TRBJ2-3; 9 nucleotides align to TRBD1. Looked up from germline, CDR1 is SGHRS and CDR2 is YFSETQ. The CDR3 extends over 15 amino acids. With V trimmed by 4 bases and J by 6 bases, 9 bases remained unmatched. The CDR3 sequence is CASSGLGQGWDTQYF. As DNA, the CDR3 is TGCGCCAGCAGCGGACTAGGACAGGGGTGGGATACGCAGTATTTT.